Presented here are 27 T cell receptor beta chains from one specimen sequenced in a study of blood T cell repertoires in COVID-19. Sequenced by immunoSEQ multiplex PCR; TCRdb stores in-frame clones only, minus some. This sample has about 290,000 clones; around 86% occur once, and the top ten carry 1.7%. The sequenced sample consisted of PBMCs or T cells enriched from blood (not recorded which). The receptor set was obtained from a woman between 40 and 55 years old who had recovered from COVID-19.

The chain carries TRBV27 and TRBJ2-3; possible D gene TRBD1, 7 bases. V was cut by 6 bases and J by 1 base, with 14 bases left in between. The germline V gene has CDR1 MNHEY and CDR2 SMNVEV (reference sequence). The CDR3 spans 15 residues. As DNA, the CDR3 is TGTGCCAGCAGCTTAGGGGGGACAGGCACAGATACGCAGTATTTT. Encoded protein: CASSLGGTGTDTQYF.

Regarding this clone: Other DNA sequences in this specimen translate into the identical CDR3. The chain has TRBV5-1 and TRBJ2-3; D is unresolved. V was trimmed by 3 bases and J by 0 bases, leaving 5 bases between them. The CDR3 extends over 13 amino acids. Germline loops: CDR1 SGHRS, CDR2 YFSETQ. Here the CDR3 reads CASSSGSTDTQYF. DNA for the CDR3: TGCGCCAGCAGCTCAGGTAGCACAGATACGCAGTATTTT.

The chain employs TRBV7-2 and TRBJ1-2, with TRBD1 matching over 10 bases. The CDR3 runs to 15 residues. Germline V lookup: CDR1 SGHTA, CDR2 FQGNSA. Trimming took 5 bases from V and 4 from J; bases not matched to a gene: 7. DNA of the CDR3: TGTGCCAGCAGCCCGACGACAGGGGGCCCCTATGGCTACACCTTC. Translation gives CASSPTTGGPYGYTF.

In nucleotides, the CDR3 is TGTGCCAGCAGCCAAGACCGGGGGACCACTGAAGCTTTCTTT. It specifies CASSQDRGTTEAFF. The chain couples TRBV4-2 to TRBJ1-1; weak D call: TRBD1 (5 bases). Trimming removed 0 bases at V and 4 bases at J, with 9 bases between. The CDR3 spans 14 residues. From germline, CDR1 is LGHNA and CDR2 YNFKEQ.

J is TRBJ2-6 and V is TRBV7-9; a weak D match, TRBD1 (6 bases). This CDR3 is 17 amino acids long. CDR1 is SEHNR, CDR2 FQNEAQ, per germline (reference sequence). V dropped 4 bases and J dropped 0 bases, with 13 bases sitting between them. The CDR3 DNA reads TGTGCCAGCAGCTGGAAGTTACAGGGCTCTGGGGCCAACGTCCTGACTTTC. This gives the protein CASSWKLQGSGANVLTF.

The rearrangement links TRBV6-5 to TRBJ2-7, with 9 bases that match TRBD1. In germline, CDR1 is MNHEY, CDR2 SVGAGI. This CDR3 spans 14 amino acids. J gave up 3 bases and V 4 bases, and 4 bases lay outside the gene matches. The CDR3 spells CASSSPGQGYEQYF. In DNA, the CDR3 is TGTGCCAGCAGTTCCCCGGGACAGGGCTACGAGCAGTACTTC.

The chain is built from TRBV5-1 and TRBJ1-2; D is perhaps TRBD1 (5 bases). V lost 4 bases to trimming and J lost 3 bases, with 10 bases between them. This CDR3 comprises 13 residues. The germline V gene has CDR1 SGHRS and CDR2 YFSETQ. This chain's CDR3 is CASSDSTDYGYTF. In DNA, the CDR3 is TGCGCCAGCAGCGACAGCACTGACTATGGCTACACCTTC.

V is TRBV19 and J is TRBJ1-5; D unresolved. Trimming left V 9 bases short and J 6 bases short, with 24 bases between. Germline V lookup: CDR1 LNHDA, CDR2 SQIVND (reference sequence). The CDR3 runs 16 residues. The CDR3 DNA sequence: TGTGCCAGACGGATCCCCCCAAGACCCCGCGGTCAGCCCCAGCATTTT. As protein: CARRIPPRPRGQPQHF.

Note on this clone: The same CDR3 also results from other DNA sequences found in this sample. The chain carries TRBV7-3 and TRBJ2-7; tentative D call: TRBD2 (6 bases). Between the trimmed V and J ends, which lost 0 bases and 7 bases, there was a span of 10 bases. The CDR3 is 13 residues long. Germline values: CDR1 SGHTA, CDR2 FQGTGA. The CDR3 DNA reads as TGTGCCAGCAGCTTAACGACCGGGGGAGAGCAGTACTTC. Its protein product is CASSLTTGGEQYF.

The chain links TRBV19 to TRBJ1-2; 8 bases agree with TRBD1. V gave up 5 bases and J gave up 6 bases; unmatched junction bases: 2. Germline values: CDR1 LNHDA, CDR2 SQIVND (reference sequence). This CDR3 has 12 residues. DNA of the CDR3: TGTGCCAGTAGTGACAGGGGCGATGGCTACACCTTC. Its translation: CASSDRGDGYTF.

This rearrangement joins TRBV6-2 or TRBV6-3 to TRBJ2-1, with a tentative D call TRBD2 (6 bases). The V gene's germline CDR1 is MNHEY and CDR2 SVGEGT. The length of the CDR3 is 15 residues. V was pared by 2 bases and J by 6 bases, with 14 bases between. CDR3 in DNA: TGTGCCAGCAGTTACAGGCCGGGACTCCCCAATGAGCAGTTCTTC. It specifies CASSYRPGLPNEQFF.

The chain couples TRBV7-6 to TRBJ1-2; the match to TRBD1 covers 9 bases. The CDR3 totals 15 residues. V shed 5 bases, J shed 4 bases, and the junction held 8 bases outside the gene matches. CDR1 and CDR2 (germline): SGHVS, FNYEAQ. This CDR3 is CASSQLGTGPYGYTF. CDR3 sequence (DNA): TGTGCCAGCAGCCAACTAGGGACAGGGCCCTATGGCTACACCTTC. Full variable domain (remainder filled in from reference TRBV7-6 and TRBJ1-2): GAGVSQSPRYKVTKRGQDVALRCDPISGHVSLYWYRQALGQGPEFLTYFNYEAQQDKSGLPNDRFSAERPEGSISTLTIQRTEQRDSAMYRCASSQLGTGPYGYTFGSGTRLTVV.

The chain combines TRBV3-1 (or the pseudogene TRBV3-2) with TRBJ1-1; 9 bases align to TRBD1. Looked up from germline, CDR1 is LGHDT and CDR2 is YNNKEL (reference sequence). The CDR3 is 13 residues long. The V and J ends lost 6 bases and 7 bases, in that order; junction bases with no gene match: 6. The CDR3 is CASRQGQGIEAFF. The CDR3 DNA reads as TGTGCCAGCAGACAGGGACAGGGTATTGAAGCTTTCTTT.

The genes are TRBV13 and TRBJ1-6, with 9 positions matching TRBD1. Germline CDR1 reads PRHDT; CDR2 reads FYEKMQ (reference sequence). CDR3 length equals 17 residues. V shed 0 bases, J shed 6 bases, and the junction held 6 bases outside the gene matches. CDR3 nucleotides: TGTGCCAGCAGCTTAGGCCTGGACAGGGGACGTAATTCACCCCTCCACTTT. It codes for CASSLGLDRGRNSPLHF.

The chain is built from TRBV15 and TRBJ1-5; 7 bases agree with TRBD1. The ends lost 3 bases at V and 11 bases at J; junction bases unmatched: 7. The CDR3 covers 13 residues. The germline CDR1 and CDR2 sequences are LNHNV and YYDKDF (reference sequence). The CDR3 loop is CATSRETGFAQHF. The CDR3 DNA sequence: TGTGCCACCAGCAGGGAGACAGGGTTTGCCCAGCATTTT.

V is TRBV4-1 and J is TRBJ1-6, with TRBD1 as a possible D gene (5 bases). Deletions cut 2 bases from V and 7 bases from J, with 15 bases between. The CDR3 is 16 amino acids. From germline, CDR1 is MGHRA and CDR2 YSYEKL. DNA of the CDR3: TGCGCCAGCAGCCAATTTTGGGGGGTGGAAAATTCACCCCTCCACTTT. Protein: CASSQFWGVENSPLHF.

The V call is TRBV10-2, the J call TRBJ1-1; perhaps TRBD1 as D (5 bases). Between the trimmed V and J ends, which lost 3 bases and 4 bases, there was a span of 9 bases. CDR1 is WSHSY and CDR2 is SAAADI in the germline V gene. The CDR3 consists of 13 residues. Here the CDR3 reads CASSDLGGTEAFF. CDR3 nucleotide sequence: TGCGCCAGCAGTGATCTCGGGGGCACTGAAGCTTTCTTT.

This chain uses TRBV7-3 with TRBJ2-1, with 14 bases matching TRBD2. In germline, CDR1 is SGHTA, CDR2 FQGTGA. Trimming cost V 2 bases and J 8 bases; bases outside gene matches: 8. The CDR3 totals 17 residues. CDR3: CASSLYRTSGRFDEQFF. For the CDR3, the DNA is TGTGCCAGCAGCTTATATAGGACTAGCGGGAGGTTCGATGAGCAGTTCTTC.

This CDR3 is CSVGGGRETQYF. The DNA of the CDR3 is TGCAGCGTTGGCGGGGGGCGGGAGACCCAGTACTTC. This chain joins TRBV29-1 and TRBJ2-5; 8 positions agree with TRBD2. Germline trimming cut 4 bases from V and 5 bases from J; bases unmatched to any gene: 3. CDR3 length equals 12 residues. CDR1 SQVTM and CDR2 ANQGSEA come from the germline V gene.

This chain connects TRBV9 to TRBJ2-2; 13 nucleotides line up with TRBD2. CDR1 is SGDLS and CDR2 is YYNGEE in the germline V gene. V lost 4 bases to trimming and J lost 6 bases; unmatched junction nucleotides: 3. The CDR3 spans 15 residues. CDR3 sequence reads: CASSYGLAGAGELFF. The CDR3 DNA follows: TGTGCCAGCAGCTACGGACTAGCGGGGGCCGGGGAGCTGTTTTTT.

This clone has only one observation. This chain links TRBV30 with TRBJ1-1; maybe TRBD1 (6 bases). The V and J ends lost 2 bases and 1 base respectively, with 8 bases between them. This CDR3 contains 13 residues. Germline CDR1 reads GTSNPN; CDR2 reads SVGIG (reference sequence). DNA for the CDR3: TGTGCCTGGAGTATACAGGGGAACACTGAAGCTTTCTTT. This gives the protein CAWSIQGNTEAFF. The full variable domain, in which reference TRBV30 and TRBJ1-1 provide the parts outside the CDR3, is SQTIHQWPATLVQPVGSPLSLECTVEGTSNPNLYWYRQAAGRGLQLLFYSVGIGQISSEVPQNLSASRPQDRQFILSSKKLLLSDSGFYLCAWSIQGNTEAFFGQGTRLTVV.

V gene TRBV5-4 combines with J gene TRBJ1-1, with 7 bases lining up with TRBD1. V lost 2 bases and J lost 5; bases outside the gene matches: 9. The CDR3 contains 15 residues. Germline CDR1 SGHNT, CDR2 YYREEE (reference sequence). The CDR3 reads CASSFTGAKRTEAFF. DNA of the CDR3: TGTGCCAGCAGCTTTACAGGGGCGAAGAGGACTGAAGCTTTCTTT.

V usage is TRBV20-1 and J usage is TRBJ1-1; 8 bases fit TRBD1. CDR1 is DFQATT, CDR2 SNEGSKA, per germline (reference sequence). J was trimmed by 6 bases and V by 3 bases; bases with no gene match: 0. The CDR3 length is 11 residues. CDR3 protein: CSARTGAEAFF. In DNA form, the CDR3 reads TGCAGTGCTAGGACAGGGGCTGAAGCTTTCTTT.

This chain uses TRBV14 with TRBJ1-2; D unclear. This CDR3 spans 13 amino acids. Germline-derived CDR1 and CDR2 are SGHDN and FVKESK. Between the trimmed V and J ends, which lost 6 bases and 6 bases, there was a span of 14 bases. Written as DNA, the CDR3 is TGTGCCAGCAGTCCCGGGTTGGAGAATGGCTACACCTTC. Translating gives CASSPGLENGYTF.

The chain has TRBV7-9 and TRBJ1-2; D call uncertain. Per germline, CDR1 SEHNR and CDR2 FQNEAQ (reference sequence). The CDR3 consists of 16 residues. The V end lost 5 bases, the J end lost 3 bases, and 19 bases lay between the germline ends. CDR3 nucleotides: TGTGCCAGCAGCCCGGAGAAATCAGTCCACGACTATGGCTACACCTTC. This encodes CASSPEKSVHDYGYTF. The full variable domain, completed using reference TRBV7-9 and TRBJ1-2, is DTGVSQNPRHKITKRGQNVTFRCDPISEHNRLYWYRQTLGQGPEFLTYFQNEAQLEKSRLLSDRFSAERPKGSFSTLEIQRTEQGDSAMYLCASSPEKSVHDYGYTFGSGTRLTVV.

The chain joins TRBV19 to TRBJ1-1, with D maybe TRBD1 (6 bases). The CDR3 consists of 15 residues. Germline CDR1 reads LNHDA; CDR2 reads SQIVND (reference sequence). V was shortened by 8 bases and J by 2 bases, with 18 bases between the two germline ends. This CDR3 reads CASRAGVASNTEAFF. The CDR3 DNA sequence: TGTGCCAGTCGCGCAGGGGTAGCTAGTAACACTGAAGCTTTCTTT.

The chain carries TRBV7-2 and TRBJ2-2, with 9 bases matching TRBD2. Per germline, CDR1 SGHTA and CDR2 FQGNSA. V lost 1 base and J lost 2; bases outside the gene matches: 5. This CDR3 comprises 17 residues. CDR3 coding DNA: TGTGCCAGCAGCTTAGAAGGACTAGCGACAAACACCGGGGAGCTGTTTTTT. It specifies CASSLEGLATNTGELFF.